This is a list of T cell receptor beta chains from one sample in a study of shared clonotypes between healthy human individuals. Measured with immunoSEQ multiplex PCR; TCRdb has only the in-frame clones, and not every one. Of about 1 million clones in the sample, 70% to 80% are singletons; the top ten hold approximately 1.5%. The sample taken for sequencing was memory CD4+ T cells sorted from blood. These receptors all stem from a young man in good health. Both conserved end residues are part of each CDR3. The order of the fields is clone size, D gene, J gene, V gene, CDR3 DNA, CDR3 protein. D genes are given only for firm matches. Clone size is stated in some rows and not others, as once, few, many or a class when expanded.

clone_size: NA; d_call: TRBD1; j_call: TRBJ2-2; v_call: TRBV4-1; cdr3_nt: TGCGCCAGCAGCCAAGAAGGGGACAGGGAATACACCGGGGAGCTGTTTTTT; cdr3_aa: CASSQEGDREYTGELFF
clone_size: NA; d_call: TRBD1; j_call: TRBJ1-6; v_call: TRBV4-2; cdr3_nt: TGTGCCAGCAGCCAAGGGGACCCTCGACAGGGAGTTTTTTCACCCCTCCACTTT; cdr3_aa: CASSQGDPRQGVFSPLHF
clone_size: NA; d_call: TRBD2; j_call: TRBJ2-2; v_call: TRBV5-4; cdr3_nt: TGTGCCAGCAGCTTGGAGGGGACTAGCGTCGGGGAGCTGTTTTTT; cdr3_aa: CASSLEGTSVGELFF
clone_size: NA; d_call: TRBD1; j_call: TRBJ1-5; v_call: TRBV18; cdr3_nt: TGTGCCAGCTCACCAATCGGGACAGGAGGGGATCAGCCCCAGCATTTT; cdr3_aa: CASSPIGTGGDQPQHF
clone_size: NA; d_call: NA; j_call: TRBJ2-7; v_call: TRBV6-1; cdr3_nt: TGTGCCAGCAGGGTTTTTGACAGTTCCGAGTACTTC; cdr3_aa: CASRVFDSSEYF
clone_size: NA; d_call: TRBD2; j_call: TRBJ2-4; v_call: TRBV11-2; cdr3_nt: TGTGCCAGCAGCACGGGGGGGGCAAACATTCAGTACTTC; cdr3_aa: CASSTGGANIQYF
clone_size: NA; d_call: TRBD2; j_call: TRBJ2-5; v_call: TRBV6-1; cdr3_nt: TGTGCCAGCAGCTTAGCGGGGGCCCCTACATCGGCCCAGTACTTC; cdr3_aa: CASSLAGAPTSAQYF
clone_size: NA; d_call: TRBD1; j_call: TRBJ1-5; v_call: TRBV7-9; cdr3_nt: TGTGCCAGCAGCTTCGGGACAGGCGGCAATCAGCCCCAGCATTTT; cdr3_aa: CASSFGTGGNQPQHF
clone_size: NA; d_call: NA; j_call: TRBJ1-2; v_call: TRBV9; cdr3_nt: TGTGCCAGCAGCGTAGGGGACGACTATGGCTACACCTTC; cdr3_aa: CASSVGDDYGYTF
clone_size: few; d_call: TRBD1; j_call: TRBJ1-1; v_call: TRBV19; cdr3_nt: TGTGCCAGCGAGCCGGGGAGGGGGCGATCGGCTTTCTTT; cdr3_aa: CASEPGRGRSAFF
clone_size: NA; d_call: NA; j_call: TRBJ1-2; v_call: TRBV28; cdr3_nt: TGTGCCAGCAATAAACAGGGACGAACTGGCTACACCTTC; cdr3_aa: CASNKQGRTGYTF
clone_size: NA; d_call: TRBD2; j_call: TRBJ2-7; v_call: TRBV6-1; cdr3_nt: TGTGCCAGCAGTGAGTTGGGACTAGCCAACTACGAGCAGTACTTC; cdr3_aa: CASSELGLANYEQYF
clone_size: once; d_call: NA; j_call: TRBJ1-6; v_call: TRBV4-1; cdr3_nt: TGCGCCAGCAGCCAAAGAAAAGACCTTAATTCACCCCTCCACTTT; cdr3_aa: CASSQRKDLNSPLHF
clone_size: few; d_call: TRBD2; j_call: TRBJ2-5; v_call: TRBV5-4; cdr3_nt: TGTGCCAGCGGGCTAGCGGGACTCCCAGAGACCCAGTACTTC; cdr3_aa: CASGLAGLPETQYF
clone_size: NA; d_call: NA; j_call: TRBJ1-1; v_call: TRBV6-1; cdr3_nt: TGTGCCCGCAGAGGGGTCTCGAACACTGAAGCTTTCTTT; cdr3_aa: CARRGVSNTEAFF
clone_size: NA; d_call: TRBD2; j_call: TRBJ2-5; v_call: TRBV6-6; cdr3_nt: TGTGCCAGCAGACCAGGGACTAGCGGAAGCCAAGAGACCCAGTACTTC; cdr3_aa: CASRPGTSGSQETQYF
clone_size: NA; d_call: TRBD1; j_call: TRBJ1-6; v_call: TRBV9; cdr3_nt: TGTGCCAGCAGCCCTCATACAGGGGCCAATTCACCCCTCCACTTT; cdr3_aa: CASSPHTGANSPLHF
clone_size: NA; d_call: NA; j_call: TRBJ2-7; v_call: TRBV19; cdr3_nt: TGTGCCAGTAGTCTTAGACAGGACTACGAGCAGTACTTC; cdr3_aa: CASSLRQDYEQYF
clone_size: NA; d_call: TRBD2; j_call: TRBJ2-1; v_call: TRBV11-2; cdr3_nt: TGTGCCAGCGGCGTGGGGGGGAATGAGCAGTTCTTC; cdr3_aa: CASGVGGNEQFF
clone_size: NA; d_call: NA; j_call: TRBJ2-7; v_call: TRBV18; cdr3_nt: TGTGCCAGCTCACAAGTCAACGGGGCCTTATACGAGCAGTACTTC; cdr3_aa: CASSQVNGALYEQYF
clone_size: NA; d_call: NA; j_call: TRBJ2-1; v_call: TRBV5-1; cdr3_nt: TGCGCCAGCAGCCTAAACACTGGACCCTACAATGAGCAGTTCTTC; cdr3_aa: CASSLNTGPYNEQFF
clone_size: NA; d_call: NA; j_call: TRBJ1-2; v_call: TRBV28; cdr3_nt: TGTGCCAGCCGAGCGGGGGGGCGGTATGGCTACACCTTC; cdr3_aa: CASRAGGRYGYTF
clone_size: few; d_call: NA; j_call: TRBJ1-1; v_call: TRBV19; cdr3_nt: TGTGCCAGTAGCTCGAGGAGCAGGGAGGCTTTCTTT; cdr3_aa: CASSSRSREAFF
clone_size: NA; d_call: NA; j_call: TRBJ2-1; v_call: TRBV6-6; cdr3_nt: TGTGCCAGCAGTTACAAAGGGGGATCCTACAATGAGCAGTTCTTC; cdr3_aa: CASSYKGGSYNEQFF
clone_size: NA; d_call: NA; j_call: TRBJ2-3; v_call: TRBV7-9; cdr3_nt: TGTGCCAGCAGCCGTAGCGGTTCGGGAGATACGCAGTATTTT; cdr3_aa: CASSRSGSGDTQYF
clone_size: once; d_call: NA; j_call: TRBJ1-5; v_call: TRBV2; cdr3_nt: TGTGCCAGCAGGGCCTTACAGGGAGCCGGTCAGCCCCAGCATTTT; cdr3_aa: CASRALQGAGQPQHF
clone_size: NA; d_call: TRBD1; j_call: TRBJ1-4; v_call: TRBV28; cdr3_nt: TGTGCCAGCAGTCCCCGGACAGGGAAGGGAGTATCTGAAAAACTGTTTTTT; cdr3_aa: CASSPRTGKGVSEKLFF
clone_size: NA; d_call: TRBD1; j_call: TRBJ2-4; v_call: TRBV10-3; cdr3_nt: TGTGCCATCAGTGAGTCACAGGGGGCTGTAGCCAAAAACATTCAGTACTTC; cdr3_aa: CAISESQGAVAKNIQYF
clone_size: NA; d_call: TRBD1; j_call: TRBJ1-2; v_call: TRBV5-1; cdr3_nt: TGCGCCAGCAGCCTGATCCGGGACAGTAGGGGCGGAAACTATGGCTACACCTTC; cdr3_aa: CASSLIRDSRGGNYGYTF
clone_size: NA; d_call: TRBD2; j_call: TRBJ2-1; v_call: TRBV9; cdr3_nt: TGTGCCAGCAGCGTAGAAACTAGCGGTCACAATGAGCAGTTCTTC; cdr3_aa: CASSVETSGHNEQFF
clone_size: NA; d_call: NA; j_call: TRBJ2-5; v_call: TRBV9; cdr3_nt: TGTGCCAGCAGCGTGGACGGGACCTCGGCACAGACCCAGTACTTC; cdr3_aa: CASSVDGTSAQTQYF
clone_size: NA; d_call: NA; j_call: TRBJ1-1; v_call: TRBV18; cdr3_nt: TGTGCCAGCTCACCCCGCAGGGAGGGCACTGAAGCTTTCTTT; cdr3_aa: CASSPRREGTEAFF
clone_size: NA; d_call: NA; j_call: TRBJ2-3; v_call: TRBV29-1; cdr3_nt: TGCAGCGTTGAATCGGGGGCCACAGATACGCAGTATTTT; cdr3_aa: CSVESGATDTQYF
clone_size: once; d_call: NA; j_call: TRBJ2-7; v_call: TRBV28; cdr3_nt: TGTGCCAGCAGCTCCCCCTGGCGCGAGCAGTACTTC; cdr3_aa: CASSSPWREQYF
clone_size: NA; d_call: NA; j_call: TRBJ2-4; v_call: TRBV28; cdr3_nt: TGTGCCAGCAGTTTACAGGGGGCCAAAAACATTCAGTACTTC; cdr3_aa: CASSLQGAKNIQYF
clone_size: NA; d_call: TRBD1; j_call: TRBJ1-6; v_call: TRBV5-6; cdr3_nt: TGTGCCAGCAGCTTGGGACAGGGGGGGCATTCACCCCTCCACTTT; cdr3_aa: CASSLGQGGHSPLHF
clone_size: NA; d_call: NA; j_call: TRBJ1-2; v_call: TRBV11-2; cdr3_nt: TGTGCCAGCAGCTTAGATCGAAACAGATACTATGGCTACACCTTC; cdr3_aa: CASSLDRNRYYGYTF
clone_size: once; d_call: NA; j_call: TRBJ1-1; v_call: TRBV7-2; cdr3_nt: TGTGCCAGCAGCTTAACCGGGGTTGAGGCTTTCTTT; cdr3_aa: CASSLTGVEAFF
clone_size: few; d_call: TRBD1; j_call: TRBJ1-2; v_call: TRBV5-1; cdr3_nt: TGCGCCAGCAGGCGGGACAGTGGGAACTATGGCTACACCTTC; cdr3_aa: CASRRDSGNYGYTF
clone_size: NA; d_call: NA; j_call: TRBJ2-7; v_call: TRBV27; cdr3_nt: TGTGCCAGCAGTTACCTCGGTCCCCCGATCCAATACGAGCAGTACTTC; cdr3_aa: CASSYLGPPIQYEQYF
clone_size: NA; d_call: TRBD1; j_call: TRBJ2-7; v_call: TRBV28; cdr3_nt: TGTGCCAGCCTCTCGACAGGGGGGAACTACGAGCAGTACTTC; cdr3_aa: CASLSTGGNYEQYF
clone_size: once; d_call: TRBD2; j_call: TRBJ2-7; v_call: TRBV30; cdr3_nt: TGTGCCTGGAGTGTGGGAGGGACTAGCAACGAGCAGTACTTC; cdr3_aa: CAWSVGGTSNEQYF
clone_size: NA; d_call: TRBD2; j_call: TRBJ2-3; v_call: TRBV6-1; cdr3_nt: TGTGCCAGCAGTGAAAAAGGCGGGGGGGCCATAGTTCTGAATTTT; cdr3_aa: CASSEKGGGAIVLNF
clone_size: many; d_call: NA; j_call: TRBJ1-6; v_call: TRBV7-2; cdr3_nt: TGTGCCAGCAGCTTAGGACAGCCAGGAGGTTCACCCCTCCACTTT; cdr3_aa: CASSLGQPGGSPLHF
clone_size: NA; d_call: NA; j_call: TRBJ1-2; v_call: TRBV27; cdr3_nt: TGTGCCAGCAGTTTATCCGGCCCAACTGGATCCTATGGCTACACCTTC; cdr3_aa: CASSLSGPTGSYGYTF
clone_size: NA; d_call: TRBD1; j_call: TRBJ2-1; v_call: TRBV19; cdr3_nt: TGTGCCACCGGACAGGGGTCCTACAATGAGCAGTTCTTC; cdr3_aa: CATGQGSYNEQFF
clone_size: NA; d_call: NA; j_call: TRBJ2-3; v_call: TRBV30; cdr3_nt: TGTGCCTGGAGTGTGAGGGTCACAGATACGCAGTATTTT; cdr3_aa: CAWSVRVTDTQYF